This TCR beta chain was recovered during a study of shared clonotypes between healthy human individuals. The method was immunoSEQ multiplex PCR; TCRdb's version includes in-frame clones alone and lacks a portion of them. The sample includes a few million clones, approximately 94% of them seen just once. General observations from the study: Compared with memory subsets, naive subsets generally had larger estimated richness.

Trimming removed 3 bases from V and 2 bases from J, with 7 bases in between. The CDR3 contains 12 residues. The germline V gene encodes CDR1 SQVTM and CDR2 ANQGSEA. Concerning this clone: Its matching antigen is unknown. The sample carries other DNA sequences with the same CDR3.

V is TRBV29-1 and J is TRBJ1-2; possibly TRBD1 for D (5 bases). What was sequenced was naive CD4+ T cells sorted from blood. The subset denotes: CD45RA+ positively selected. The sequence was obtained from a man between 18 and 35 years old in good health. The CDR3 region is CSVEKGNYGYTF. The CDR3, as DNA: TGCAGCGTTGAGAAGGGGAACTATGGCTACACCTTC.